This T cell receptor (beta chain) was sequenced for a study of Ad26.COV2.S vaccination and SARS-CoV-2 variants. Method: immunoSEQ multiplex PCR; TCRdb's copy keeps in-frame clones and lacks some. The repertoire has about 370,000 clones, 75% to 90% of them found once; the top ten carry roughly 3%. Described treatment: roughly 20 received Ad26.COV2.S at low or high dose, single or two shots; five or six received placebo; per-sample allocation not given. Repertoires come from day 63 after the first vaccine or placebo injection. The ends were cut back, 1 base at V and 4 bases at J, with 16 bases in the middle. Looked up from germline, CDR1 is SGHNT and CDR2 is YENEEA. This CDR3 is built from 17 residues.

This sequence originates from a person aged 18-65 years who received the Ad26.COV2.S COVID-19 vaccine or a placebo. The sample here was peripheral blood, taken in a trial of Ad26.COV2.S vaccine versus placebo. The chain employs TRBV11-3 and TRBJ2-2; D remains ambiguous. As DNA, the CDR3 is TGTGCCAGCAGCTTAGCATCAGGTGGAGTGGGCACCGGGGAGCTGTTTTTT. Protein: CASSLASGGVGTGELFF.